Presented here are 32 T cell receptor beta chains from one specimen sequenced in a study of blood T cells in healthy people across ages. Through a sample-barcoded 5' primer and a J-beta primer mix, a second PCR was run for about 7 to 12 cycles. TCRdb called the 5' RACE reads again in MiXCR, with one record for every CDR3 protein. The table lists 800,000 or so distinct CDR3 sequences, roughly 25% of them singletons. This sample was also put to use in a study of T cells of mothers and their children.

Sequenced: blood. These receptors were collected from a boy aged 5-17 years in good health.

This clonotype was found once. V is TRBV20-1 and J is TRBJ2-7, with a weak D call TRBD2 (6 bases). The ends were cut back, 6 bases at V and 3 bases at J, with 15 bases in the middle. Germline V gene data show CDR1 as DFQATT and CDR2 as SNEGSKA (reference sequence). This CDR3 comprises 13 residues. The CDR3 here is CSATWDLSYEQYF. CDR3 DNA sequence: TGCAGTGCGACTTGGGACTTGAGCTACGAGCAGTACTTC.

The chain employs TRBV21-1 and TRBJ2-1; the table names TRBD1, a call not compared with the DNA. TRBV21-1 constitutes a pseudogene. CDR3 length equals 14 residues. The CDR3 region is CASNQGYPYNERFF. In DNA form, the CDR3 reads TGTGCCAGCAATCAGGGATACCCCTACAATGAGCGGTTCTTC.

This clonotype was seen only a few times. The chain is built from TRBV10-3 and TRBJ2-5, with TRBD1 identical over 8 bases. Trimming cost V 3 bases and J 4 bases; bases outside gene matches: 13. The CDR3 totals 17 residues. Germline V gives CDR1 ENHRY, CDR2 SYGVKD. The CDR3 here is CAISDPGSGQVAETQYF. In DNA, the CDR3 is TGTGCCATCAGTGACCCCGGGTCGGGACAGGTAGCAGAGACCCAGTACTTC.

This clonotype was found a few times. This sequence joins TRBV20-1 and TRBJ2-7, with D tentatively TRBD1 (6 bases). The CDR3 spans 14 residues. V shed 0 bases and J shed 0 bases, with 9 bases lying between them. The germline V gene has CDR1 DFQATT and CDR2 SNEGSKA (reference sequence). The chain's CDR3 is CSARDQGSSYEQYF. CDR3 sequence (DNA): TGCAGTGCTAGAGATCAGGGGAGCTCCTACGAGCAGTACTTC.

The chain carries TRBV20-1 and TRBJ2-5, with 9 bases lining up with TRBD1. CDR3 size: 13 residues. Trimming took 6 bases from V and 5 from J; bases not matched to a gene: 7. Per germline, CDR1 DFQATT and CDR2 SNEGSKA (reference sequence). The CDR3 loop reads CSAPDRGAETQYF. The CDR3 DNA sequence: TGCAGTGCCCCGGACAGGGGAGCCGAGACCCAGTACTTC.

This clonotype was seen a handful of times. The chain links TRBV2 to TRBJ2-5; the D is unclear. Germline CDR1 SNHLY, CDR2 FYNNEI. This CDR3 has 13 residues. Trimming pared 4 bases from V and 2 bases from J, leaving 8 bases between. The CDR3 reads CASSVPIQETQYF. The CDR3 DNA is TGTGCCAGCAGTGTGCCCATACAAGAGACCCAGTACTTC.

The gene calls are TRBV25-1 and TRBJ2-7; 9 bases are shared with TRBD1. The CDR3 is made up of 15 amino acids. Germline lookup yields CDR1 MGHDK and CDR2 SYGVNS. V was pared by 2 bases and J by 2 bases, with 4 bases of the junction left unmatched. Written as DNA, the CDR3 is TGTGCCAGCAGTGAAGCGGGGACAGGGACCTACGAGCAGTACTTC. Protein: CASSEAGTGTYEQYF.

This rearrangement joins TRBV20-1 to TRBJ2-3; TRBD2 matches at 12 bases. Germline CDR1 is DFQATT and CDR2 is SNEGSKA (reference sequence). Trimming cost V 1 base and J 1 base; bases outside gene matches: 6. The CDR3 has 17 residues. The CDR3 is CSARVLAGGFRTDTQYF. The CDR3 region has the DNA TGCAGTGCTAGAGTCCTAGCGGGGGGGTTCCGCACAGATACGCAGTATTTT.

The J gene is TRBJ2-1, the V gene TRBV4-1; 8 bases line up with TRBD1. V was clipped by 6 bases and J by 11 bases; unmatched bases: 21. The CDR3 loop spans 17 amino acids. The germline CDR1 and CDR2 sequences are MGHRA and YSYEKL. CDR3 nucleotides: TGCGCCAGCAGTCTACTTTCGGGACAGGAGGCTAGCACACAGCAGTTCTTC. Protein sequence: CASSLLSGQEASTQQFF.

This chain uses TRBV7-3 with TRBJ2-1; D is ambiguous. This CDR3 is 13 amino acids long. Germline CDR1 is SGHTA and CDR2 is FQGTGA. The V end was cut by 0 bases, the J end by 5 bases, with 5 bases between. CDR3: CASSLTVDNEQFF. Here the CDR3 DNA reads TGTGCCAGCAGCTTAACTGTGGACAATGAGCAGTTCTTC.

The V gene is TRBV7-9, the J gene TRBJ2-1; TRBD1 matches 7 bases. Per germline, CDR1 SEHNR and CDR2 FQNEAQ (reference sequence). The CDR3 has 16 amino acids. With 1 base clipped from V and 3 bases from J, the junction kept 6 bases outside the gene matches. The CDR3 loop is CASSLVWDRDYNEQFF. CDR3 bases: TGTGCCAGCAGCTTAGTTTGGGACAGAGACTACAATGAGCAGTTCTTC.

The chain joins TRBV10-3 to TRBJ1-1, with D unclear. The CDR3 contains 11 residues. Germline V lookup: CDR1 ENHRY, CDR2 SYGVKD. V gave up 3 bases and J gave up 7 bases, with 6 bases separating them. This chain's CDR3 is CAISESREAFF. In DNA form, the CDR3 reads TGTGCCATCAGTGAATCTCGTGAAGCTTTCTTT.

This clonotype was detected only a few times. This rearrangement joins TRBV2 to TRBJ2-5; no clear D. Germline loops: CDR1 SNHLY, CDR2 FYNNEI. The CDR3 is made up of 11 amino acids. V gave up 4 bases and J gave up 7 bases, with 7 bases separating them. CDR3 sequence reads: CASSVLRTQYF. The CDR3 DNA follows: TGTGCCAGCAGTGTGCTGAGGACCCAGTACTTC.

This sequence joins TRBV7-2 and TRBJ2-2, with TRBD1 matching 7 bases. V dropped 5 bases and J dropped 1; count of bases not matched to a gene: 4. Germline lookup yields CDR1 SGHTA and CDR2 FQGNSA. There are 15 residues in the CDR3. CDR3 amino acids: CASSGRTGNTGELFF. CDR3 DNA sequence: TGTGCCAGCAGCGGACGGACAGGGAACACCGGGGAGCTGTTTTTT.

This chain uses TRBV4-3 with TRBJ2-3; 10 bases line up with TRBD2. Germline loops: CDR1 LGHNA, CDR2 YSLEER. The CDR3 is made up of 19 amino acids. With 0 bases clipped from V and 6 bases from J, the junction kept 15 bases outside the gene matches. CDR3 in DNA: TGCGCCAGCAGCCAAGACCATGACGGACCTAGCGGGGGAGGTGATACGCAGTATTTT. Translating gives CASSQDHDGPSGGGDTQYF.

The chain is built from TRBV6-6 and TRBJ1-2; D not resolved. The V gene's germline CDR1 is MNHNY and CDR2 SVGAGI (reference sequence). V was pared by 6 bases and J by 4 bases, with 18 bases between. The CDR3 totals 15 residues. The chain's CDR3 is CASSRNPAGRYGYTF. The CDR3 nucleotides read TGTGCCAGCAGCAGGAACCCGGCGGGTCGCTATGGCTACACCTTC.

This clonotype came up many times. The chain combines TRBV5-4 with TRBJ1-2, with D possibly being TRBD1 (6 bases). Germline V CDR1 and CDR2: SGHNT, YYREEE (reference sequence). CDR3 length: 16 residues. V lost 1 base and J lost 4, with 17 bases in between. The DNA for the CDR3 is TGTGCCAGCAGCTTGAATACTGGACAGACCTTCTATGGCTACACCTTC. Protein sequence: CASSLNTGQTFYGYTF.

This clonotype occurred a few times. The chain couples TRBV20-1 to TRBJ2-1, with TRBD1 matching 9 bases. Germline V CDR1 and CDR2: DFQATT, SNEGSKA (reference sequence). The CDR3 loop spans 14 amino acids. J gave up 6 bases and V 0 bases, and 3 bases lay outside the gene matches. The CDR3 is CSARDLGQGNEQFF. In DNA, the CDR3 is TGCAGTGCTAGAGATTTGGGACAGGGCAATGAGCAGTTCTTC.

Regarding this clonotype: One end of the junction does not line up with germline, which may come from a read error. The CDR3 sequence: CASSLTGGLTDAQYF. The CDR3 nucleotides read TGCGCCAGCAGCCTAACAGGGGGGCTCACAGATGCGCAGTATTTT. V usage is TRBV4-3 and J usage is TRBJ2-3; 8 nucleotides match TRBD1. The germline CDR1 and CDR2 sequences are LGHNA and YSLEER. The CDR3 length is 15 residues.

This clonotype was seen a few times. This sequence joins TRBV20-1 and TRBJ2-3; 10 bases line up with TRBD2. V dropped 5 bases and J dropped 2; count of bases not matched to a gene: 7. CDR1 and CDR2 (germline): DFQATT, SNEGSKA (reference sequence). The CDR3 has 15 residues. The CDR3 here is CSAHLSGGPTDTQYF. As DNA, the CDR3 is TGCAGTGCTCACCTTAGCGGGGGGCCCACAGATACGCAGTATTTT.

Only a few counts were recorded for this clonotype. This chain joins TRBV4-2 and TRBJ2-7; 10 bases match TRBD1. J was trimmed by 7 bases and V by 1 base; bases with no gene match: 7. The germline CDR1 and CDR2 sequences are LGHNA and YNFKEQ. There are 15 residues in the CDR3. The CDR3 sequence: CASSQAGTGVNEQYF. The CDR3, as DNA: TGTGCCAGCAGCCAAGCAGGGACAGGGGTAAATGAGCAGTACTTC.

The rearrangement links TRBV28 to TRBJ2-5, with a possible D match to TRBD1 (5 bases). The J call may not be correct, given that the DNA end is closer to TRBJ2-1. The CDR3 is 13 residues long. Germline CDR1 MDHEN, CDR2 SYDVKM. In DNA, the CDR3 is TGTGCCAGCAGACACGACAGCTACAATGAGCAGTTCTTC. Its protein product is CASRHDSYNEQFF.

The V and J genes are TRBV27 and TRBJ2-7, with 9 bases lining up with TRBD1. Losses at the gene ends were 4 bases for V and 2 bases for J; bases not matched to a gene: 12. Germline V gene sequence: CDR1 MNHEY, CDR2 SMNVEV (reference sequence). The CDR3 runs to 17 residues. The DNA for the CDR3 is TGTGCCAGCAGTTCCCGACCTGGCGGGACAGGGACCTACGAGCAGTACTTC. Amino acid sequence: CASSSRPGGTGTYEQYF.

This clonotype was seen repeatedly, ten times or more. CDR3 sequence: CASRGTGNTGELFF. In DNA form, the CDR3 reads TGTGCCAGCAGAGGGACAGGGAACACCGGGGAGCTGTTTTTT. This chain uses TRBV9 with TRBJ2-2, with 8 positions matching TRBD1. The CDR3 spans 14 residues. The J segment lost 1 base and the V segment lost 5 bases, leaving 1 base of the junction unmatched. From germline, CDR1 is SGDLS and CDR2 YYNGEE. Drawing the rest from reference TRBV9 and TRBJ2-2, the complete variable domain is DSGVTQTPKHLITATGQRVTLRCSPRSGDLSVYWYQQSLDQGLQFLIQYYNGEERAKGNILERFSAQQFPDLHSELNLSSLELGDSALYFCASRGTGNTGELFFGEGSRLTVL.

Only a few counts were recorded for this clonotype. V gene TRBV12-3 or TRBV12-4 combines with J gene TRBJ2-7, with 9 nucleotides matching TRBD1. The CDR3 has 14 residues. Trimming cost V 3 bases and J 6 bases; bases outside gene matches: 6. For the CDR3, the DNA is TGTGCCAGCAGTTTCCGGGACAGGGTTGGCGAGCAGTACTTC. Protein: CASSFRDRVGEQYF.

The rearrangement links TRBV5-1 to TRBJ1-2, with a possible D match to TRBD1 (5 bases). There are 14 residues in the CDR3. The V end lost 4 bases, the J end lost 3 bases, and 13 bases lay between the germline ends. Germline V gives CDR1 SGHRS, CDR2 YFSETQ. The CDR3 DNA reads TGCGCCAGCAGCCCGGCAGGGTCGGACTATGGCTACACCTTC. Protein sequence: CASSPAGSDYGYTF.

The chain uses TRBV12-3 or TRBV12-4 and TRBJ2-5, with TRBD1 as a possible D gene (6 bases). The V gene lost 6 bases and the J gene lost 5 bases, with 10 bases spanning the gap. The CDR3 extends over 12 amino acids. The CDR3 DNA is TGTGCCAGCAGCACAGGGTGGGAGACCCAGTACTTC. As protein: CASSTGWETQYF.

The chain links TRBV29-1 to TRBJ1-4, with 8 bases aligning to TRBD1. The CDR3 extends over 13 amino acids. Germline V gene data show CDR1 as SQVTM and CDR2 as ANQGSEA. J lost 3 bases, V lost 6 bases, and 3 bases had no gene match. The CDR3 bases are TGCAGCGTGCAGGGGGCGTCTAATGAAAAACTGTTTTTT. This codes for CSVQGASNEKLFF.

The J gene is TRBJ2-3, the V gene TRBV28; D gene unclear. The germline V gene encodes CDR1 MDHEN and CDR2 SYDVKM. This CDR3 is 15 amino acids long. The ends were cut back, 4 bases at V and 4 bases at J, with 15 bases in the middle. The DNA of the CDR3 is TGTGCCAGCAGTTCTAACTATGGCGGACCAGATACGCAGTATTTT. Protein product: CASSSNYGGPDTQYF.

The chain has TRBV9 and TRBJ2-5; D unclear. Trimming shortened V by 0 bases and J by 5 bases, and 8 bases separated the two germline ends. The CDR3 contains 13 residues. The germline CDR1 and CDR2 sequences are SGDLS and YYNGEE. The CDR3 nucleotides are TGTGCCAGCAGCGTAGCTGTTTGGGAGACCCAGTACTTC. Translating gives CASSVAVWETQYF.

The rearrangement joins TRBV29-1 to TRBJ2-1; D is ambiguous. Gene TRBJ2-5 matches the end of the DNA better, so the J call may be wrong. The length of the CDR3 is 12 residues. CDR1 and CDR2 from the germline V gene are SQVTM and ANQGSEA. The CDR3 reads CSVEAVGLDQYF. CDR3 nucleotide sequence: TGCAGCGTTGAAGCCGTTGGGCTTGACCAGTACTTC.

This clonotype was found a few times. This chain links TRBV5-5 with TRBJ2-1, with a possible D match to TRBD1 (7 bases). The CDR3 sequence is 16 residues long. The V end lost 0 bases, the J end lost 2 bases, and 12 bases lay between the germline ends. Germline assignment: CDR1 SGHKS and CDR2 YYEKEE (reference sequence). CDR3 protein: CASSLDRGLPYNEQFF. As DNA, the CDR3 is TGTGCCAGCAGCTTGGACAGGGGACTCCCCTACAATGAGCAGTTCTTC.